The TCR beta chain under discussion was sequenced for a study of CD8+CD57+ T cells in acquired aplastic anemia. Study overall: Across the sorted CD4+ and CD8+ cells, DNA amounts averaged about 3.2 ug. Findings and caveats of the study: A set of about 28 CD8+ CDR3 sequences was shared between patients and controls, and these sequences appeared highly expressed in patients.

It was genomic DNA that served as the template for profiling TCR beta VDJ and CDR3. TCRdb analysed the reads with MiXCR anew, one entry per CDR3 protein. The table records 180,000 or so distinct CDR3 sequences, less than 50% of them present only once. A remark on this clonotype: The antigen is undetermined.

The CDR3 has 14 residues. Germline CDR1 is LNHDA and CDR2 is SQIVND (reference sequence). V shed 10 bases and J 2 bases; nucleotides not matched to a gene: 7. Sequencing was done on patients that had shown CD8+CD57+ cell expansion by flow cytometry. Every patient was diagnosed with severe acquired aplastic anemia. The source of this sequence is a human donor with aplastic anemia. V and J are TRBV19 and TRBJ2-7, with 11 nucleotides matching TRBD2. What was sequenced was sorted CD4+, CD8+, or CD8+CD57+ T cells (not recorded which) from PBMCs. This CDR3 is CATSVTSGTYEQYF. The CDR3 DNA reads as TGTGCCACTTCCGTGACTAGCGGGACCTACGAGCAGTACTTC.